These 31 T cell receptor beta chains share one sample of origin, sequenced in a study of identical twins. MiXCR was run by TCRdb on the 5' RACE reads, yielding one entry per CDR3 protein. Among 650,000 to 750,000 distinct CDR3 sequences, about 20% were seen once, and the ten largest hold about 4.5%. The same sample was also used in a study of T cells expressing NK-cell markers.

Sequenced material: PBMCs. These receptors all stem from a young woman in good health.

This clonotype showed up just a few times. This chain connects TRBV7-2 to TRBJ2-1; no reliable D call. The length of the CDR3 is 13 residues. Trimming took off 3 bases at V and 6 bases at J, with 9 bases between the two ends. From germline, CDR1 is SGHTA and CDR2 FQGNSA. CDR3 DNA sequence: TGTGCCAGCAGCTTTATGGGCCCCAATGAGCAGTTCTTC. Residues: CASSFMGPNEQFF.

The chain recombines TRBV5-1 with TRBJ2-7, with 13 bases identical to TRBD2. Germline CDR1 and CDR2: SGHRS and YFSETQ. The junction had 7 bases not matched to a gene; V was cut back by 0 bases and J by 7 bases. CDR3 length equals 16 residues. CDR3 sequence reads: CASSLGGLAGPMEQYF. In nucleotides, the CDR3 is TGCGCCAGCAGCTTGGGGGGACTAGCGGGGCCGATGGAGCAGTACTTC. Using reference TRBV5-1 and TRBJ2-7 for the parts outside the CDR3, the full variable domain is KAGVTQTPRYLIKTRGQQVTLSCSPISGHRSVSWYQQTPGQGLQFLFEYFSETQRNKGNFPGRFSGRQFSNSRSEMNVSTLELGDSALYLCASSLGGLAGPMEQYFGPGTRLTVT.

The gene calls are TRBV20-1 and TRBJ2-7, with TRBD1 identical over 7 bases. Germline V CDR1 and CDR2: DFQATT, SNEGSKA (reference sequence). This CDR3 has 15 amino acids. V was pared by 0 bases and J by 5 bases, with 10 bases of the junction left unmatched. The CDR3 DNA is TGCAGTGCTAGAGAAAGTAGGGGGCGGATGCACGAGCAGTACTTC. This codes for CSARESRGRMHEQYF.

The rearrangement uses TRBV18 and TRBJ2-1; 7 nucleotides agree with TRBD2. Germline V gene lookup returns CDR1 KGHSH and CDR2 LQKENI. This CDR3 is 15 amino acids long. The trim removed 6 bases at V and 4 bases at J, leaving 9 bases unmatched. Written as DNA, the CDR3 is TGTGCCAGCTCCCAGGGACTACCCGAATACAATGAGCAGTTCTTC. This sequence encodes CASSQGLPEYNEQFF.

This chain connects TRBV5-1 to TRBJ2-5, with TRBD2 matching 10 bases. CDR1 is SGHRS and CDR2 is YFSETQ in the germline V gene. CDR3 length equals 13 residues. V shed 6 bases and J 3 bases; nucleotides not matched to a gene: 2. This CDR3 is CASTGTSEETQYF. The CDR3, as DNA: TGCGCCAGCACCGGGACTAGCGAAGAGACCCAGTACTTC.

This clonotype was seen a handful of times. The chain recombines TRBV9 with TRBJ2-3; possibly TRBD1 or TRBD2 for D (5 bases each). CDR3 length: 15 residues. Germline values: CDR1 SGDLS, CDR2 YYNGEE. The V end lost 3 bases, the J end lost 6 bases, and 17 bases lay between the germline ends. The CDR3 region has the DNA TGTGCCAGCAGCGCCCGGGACCCCAACCTCGATACGCAGTATTTT. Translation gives CASSARDPNLDTQYF.

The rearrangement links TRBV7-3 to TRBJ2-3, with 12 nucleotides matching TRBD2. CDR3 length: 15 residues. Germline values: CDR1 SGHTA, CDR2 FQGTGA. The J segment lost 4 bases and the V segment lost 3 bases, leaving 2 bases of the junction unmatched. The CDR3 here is CASSFGLAGPDTQYF. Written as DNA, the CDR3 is TGTGCCAGCAGCTTCGGACTAGCGGGGCCAGATACGCAGTATTTT.

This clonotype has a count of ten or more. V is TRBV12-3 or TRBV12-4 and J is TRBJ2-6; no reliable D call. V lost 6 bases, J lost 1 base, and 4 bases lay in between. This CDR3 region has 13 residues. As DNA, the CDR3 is TGTGCCAGCAGCTTTTCTGGGGCCAACGTCCTGACTTTC. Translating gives CASSFSGANVLTF.

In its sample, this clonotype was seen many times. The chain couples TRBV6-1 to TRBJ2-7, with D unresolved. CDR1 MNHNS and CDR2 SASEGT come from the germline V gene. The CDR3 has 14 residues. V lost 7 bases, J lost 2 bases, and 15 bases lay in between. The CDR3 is CASTSYRPPYEQYF. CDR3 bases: TGTGCCAGCACCTCGTATAGACCACCCTACGAGCAGTACTTC.

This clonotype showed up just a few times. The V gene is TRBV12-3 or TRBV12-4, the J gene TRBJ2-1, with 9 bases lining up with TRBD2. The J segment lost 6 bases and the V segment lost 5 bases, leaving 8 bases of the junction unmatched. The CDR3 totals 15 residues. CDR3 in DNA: TGTGCCAGCAGTCCGGGACTAGCTCCGCCCAATGAGCAGTTCTTC. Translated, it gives CASSPGLAPPNEQFF.

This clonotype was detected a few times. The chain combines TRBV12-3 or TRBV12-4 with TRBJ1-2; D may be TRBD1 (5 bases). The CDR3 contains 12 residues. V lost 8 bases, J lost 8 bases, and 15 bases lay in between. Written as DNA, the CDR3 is TGTGCCAGCGACTCACATGGGGGGGGCTACACCTTC. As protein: CASDSHGGGYTF.

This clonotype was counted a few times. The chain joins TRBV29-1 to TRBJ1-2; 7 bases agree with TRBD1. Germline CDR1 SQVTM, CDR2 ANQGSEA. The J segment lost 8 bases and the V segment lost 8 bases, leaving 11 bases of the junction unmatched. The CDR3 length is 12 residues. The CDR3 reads CSSRQGVEGYTF. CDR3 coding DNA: TGCAGCTCGAGACAGGGCGTAGAGGGCTACACCTTC.

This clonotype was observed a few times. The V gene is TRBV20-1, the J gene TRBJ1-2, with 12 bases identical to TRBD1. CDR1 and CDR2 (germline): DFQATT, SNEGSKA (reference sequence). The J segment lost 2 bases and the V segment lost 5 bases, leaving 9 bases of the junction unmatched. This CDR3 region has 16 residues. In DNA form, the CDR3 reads TGCAGTGCTCCCCACGGGACAGGGGGCGCAAACTATGGCTACACCTTC. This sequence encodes CSAPHGTGGANYGYTF.

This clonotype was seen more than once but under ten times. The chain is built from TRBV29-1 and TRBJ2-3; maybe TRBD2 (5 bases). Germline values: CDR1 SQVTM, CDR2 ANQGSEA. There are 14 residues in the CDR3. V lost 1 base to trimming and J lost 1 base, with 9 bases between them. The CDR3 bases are TGCAGCGTTGAAGCCCAGCGGCGCACAGATACGCAGTATTTT. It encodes CSVEAQRRTDTQYF.

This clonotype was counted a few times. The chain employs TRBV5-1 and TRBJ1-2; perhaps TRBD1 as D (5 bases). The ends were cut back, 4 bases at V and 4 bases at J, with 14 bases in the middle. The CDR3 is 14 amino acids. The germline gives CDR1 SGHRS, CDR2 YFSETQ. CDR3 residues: CASSRTGTGYGYTF. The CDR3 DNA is TGCGCCAGCAGCCGTACCGGGACGGGCTATGGCTACACCTTC.

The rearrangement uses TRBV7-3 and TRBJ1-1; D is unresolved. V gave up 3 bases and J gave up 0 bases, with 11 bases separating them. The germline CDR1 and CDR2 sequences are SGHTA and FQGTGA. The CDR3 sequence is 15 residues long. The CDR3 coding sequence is TGTGCCAGCAGCTTGGACGGAAAGATGAACACTGAAGCTTTCTTT. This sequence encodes CASSLDGKMNTEAFF.

As DNA, the CDR3 is TGCAGTGCCTCGGACAGGGTTTACTACGAGCAGTACTTC. This codes for CSASDRVYYEQYF. The chain links TRBV20-1 to TRBJ2-7; TRBD1 matches 8 bases. The V and J ends lost 6 bases and 3 bases, in that order; junction bases with no gene match: 7. This CDR3 is built from 13 residues. Germline values: CDR1 DFQATT, CDR2 SNEGSKA (reference sequence).

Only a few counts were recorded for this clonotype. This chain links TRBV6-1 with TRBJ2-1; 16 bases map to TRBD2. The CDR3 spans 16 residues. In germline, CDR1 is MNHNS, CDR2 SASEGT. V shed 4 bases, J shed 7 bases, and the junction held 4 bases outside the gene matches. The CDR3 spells CASSAGTSGRENEQFF. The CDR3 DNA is TGTGCCAGCAGTGCCGGGACTAGCGGGAGGGAGAATGAGCAGTTCTTC.

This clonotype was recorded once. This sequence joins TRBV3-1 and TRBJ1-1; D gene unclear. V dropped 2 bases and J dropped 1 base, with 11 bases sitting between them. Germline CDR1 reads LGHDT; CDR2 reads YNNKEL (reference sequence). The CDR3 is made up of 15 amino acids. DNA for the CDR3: TGTGCCAGCAGCCAAACGGCAGCCTCGAACACTGAAGCTTTCTTT. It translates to CASSQTAASNTEAFF.

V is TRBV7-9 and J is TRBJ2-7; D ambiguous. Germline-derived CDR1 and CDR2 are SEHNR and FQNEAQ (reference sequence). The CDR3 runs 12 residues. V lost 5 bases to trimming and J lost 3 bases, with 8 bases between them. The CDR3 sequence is CASSLLYYEQYF. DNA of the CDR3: TGTGCCAGCAGCCTTCTTTACTACGAGCAGTACTTC.

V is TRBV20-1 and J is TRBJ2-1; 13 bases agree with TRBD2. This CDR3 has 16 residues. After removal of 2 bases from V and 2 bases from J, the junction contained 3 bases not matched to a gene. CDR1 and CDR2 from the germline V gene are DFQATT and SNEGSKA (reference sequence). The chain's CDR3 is CSARLLAGGPYNEQFF. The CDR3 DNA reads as TGCAGTGCTAGACTACTAGCGGGAGGGCCCTACAATGAGCAGTTCTTC.

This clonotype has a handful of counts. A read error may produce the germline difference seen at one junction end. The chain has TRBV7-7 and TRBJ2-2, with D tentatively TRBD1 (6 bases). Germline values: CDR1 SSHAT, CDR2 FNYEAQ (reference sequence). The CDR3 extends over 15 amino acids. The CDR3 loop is CASSKQGSNTGELFF. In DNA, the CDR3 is TGTGCTAGCAGTAAACAGGGTTCGAACACCGGGGAGCTGTTTTTT. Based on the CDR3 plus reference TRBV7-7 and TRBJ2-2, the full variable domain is GAGVSQSPRYKVTKRGQDVTLRCDPISSHATLYWYQQALGQGPEFLTYFNYEAQPDKSGLPSDRFSAERPEGSISTLTIQRTEQRDSAMYRCASSKQGSNTGELFFGEGSRLTVL.

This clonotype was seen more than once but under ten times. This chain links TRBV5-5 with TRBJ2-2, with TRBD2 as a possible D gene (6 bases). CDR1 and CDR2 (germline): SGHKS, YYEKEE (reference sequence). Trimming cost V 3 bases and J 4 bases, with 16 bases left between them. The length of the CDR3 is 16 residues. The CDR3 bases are TGTGCCAGCAGCTCCCCCGGGGGATCGAGCACCGGGGAGCTGTTTTTT. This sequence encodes CASSSPGGSSTGELFF.

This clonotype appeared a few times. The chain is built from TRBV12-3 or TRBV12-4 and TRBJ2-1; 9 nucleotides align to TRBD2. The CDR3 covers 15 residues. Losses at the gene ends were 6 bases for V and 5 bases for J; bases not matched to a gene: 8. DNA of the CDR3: TGTGCCAGCAGCTCCCGACTAGCGGTAAACAATGAGCAGTTCTTC. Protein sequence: CASSSRLAVNNEQFF.

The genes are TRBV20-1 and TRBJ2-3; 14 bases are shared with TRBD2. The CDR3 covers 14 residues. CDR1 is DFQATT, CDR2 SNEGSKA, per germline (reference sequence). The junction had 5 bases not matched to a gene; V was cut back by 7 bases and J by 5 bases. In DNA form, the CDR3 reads TGCAGTGTTCCCGGGACTAGCGGGAGAGATACGCAGTATTTT. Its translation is CSVPGTSGRDTQYF.

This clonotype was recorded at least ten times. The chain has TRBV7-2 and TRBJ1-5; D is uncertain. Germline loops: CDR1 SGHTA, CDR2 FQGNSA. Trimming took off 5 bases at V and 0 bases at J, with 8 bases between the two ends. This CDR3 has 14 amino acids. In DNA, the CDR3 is TGTGCCAGCAGCCCGAGATATAGCAATCAGCCCCAGCATTTT. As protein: CASSPRYSNQPQHF.

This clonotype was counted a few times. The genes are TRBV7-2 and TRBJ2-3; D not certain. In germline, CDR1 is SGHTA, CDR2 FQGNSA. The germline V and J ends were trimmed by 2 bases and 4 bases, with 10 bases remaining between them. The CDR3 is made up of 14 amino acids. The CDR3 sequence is CASSLLPLPDTQYF. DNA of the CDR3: TGTGCCAGCAGCTTACTGCCGCTTCCAGATACGCAGTATTTT.

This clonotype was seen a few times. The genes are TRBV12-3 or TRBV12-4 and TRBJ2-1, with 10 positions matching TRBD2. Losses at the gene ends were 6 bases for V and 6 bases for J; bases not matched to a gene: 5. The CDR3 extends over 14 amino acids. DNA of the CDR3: TGTGCCAGCAGAGTAGCGGGGGGTATCAATGAGCAGTTCTTC. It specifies CASRVAGGINEQFF.

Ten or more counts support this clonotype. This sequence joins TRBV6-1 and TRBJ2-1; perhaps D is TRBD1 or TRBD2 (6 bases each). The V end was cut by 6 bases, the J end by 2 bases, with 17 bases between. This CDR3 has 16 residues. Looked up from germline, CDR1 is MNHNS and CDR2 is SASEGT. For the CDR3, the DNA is TGTGCCAGCAGCCCTTTCGGGGGCGAACCCTACAATGAGCAGTTCTTC. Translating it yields CASSPFGGEPYNEQFF.

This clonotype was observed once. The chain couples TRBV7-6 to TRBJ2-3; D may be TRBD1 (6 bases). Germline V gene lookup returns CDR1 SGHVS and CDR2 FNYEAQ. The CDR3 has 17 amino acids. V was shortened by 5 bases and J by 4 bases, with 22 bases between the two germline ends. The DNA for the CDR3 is TGTGCCAGCAGCCCCGTGGGGGCGCCCTACAAGGCAGATACGCAGTATTTT. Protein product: CASSPVGAPYKADTQYF.

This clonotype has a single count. CDR3 residues: CASSDGGSGEQYF. Written as DNA, the CDR3 is TGCGCCAGCAGTGATGGGGGCTCGGGCGAGCAGTACTTC. The chain couples TRBV10-1 to TRBJ2-7, with a possible D match to TRBD1 (6 bases). V dropped 3 bases and J dropped 6 bases, with 12 bases sitting between them. The CDR3 has 13 residues. The germline V gene has CDR1 WNHNN and CDR2 SYGVQD (reference sequence).